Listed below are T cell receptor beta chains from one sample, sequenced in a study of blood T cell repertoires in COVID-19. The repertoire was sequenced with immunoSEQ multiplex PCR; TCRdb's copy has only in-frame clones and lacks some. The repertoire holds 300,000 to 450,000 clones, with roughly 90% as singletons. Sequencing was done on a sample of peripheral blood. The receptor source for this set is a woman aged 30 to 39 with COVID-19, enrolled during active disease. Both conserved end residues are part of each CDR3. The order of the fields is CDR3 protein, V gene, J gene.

CDR3aa: CASSLAGTGGDSYEQYF
v_gene: TRBV5-1
j_gene: TRBJ2-7

CDR3aa: CASSLGGDTDTQYF
v_gene: TRBV3-1/TRBV3-2
j_gene: TRBJ2-3

CDR3aa: CASTPGLAGTYEQYF
v_gene: TRBV5-1
j_gene: TRBJ2-7

CDR3aa: CAWSRGTGNTIYF
v_gene: TRBV30
j_gene: TRBJ1-3

CDR3aa: CASSSTGGRETQYF
v_gene: TRBV13
j_gene: TRBJ2-5

CDR3aa: CASSYRGQANTEAFF
v_gene: TRBV6-5
j_gene: TRBJ1-1

CDR3aa: CASSQDRPGDYGYTF
v_gene: TRBV4-1
j_gene: TRBJ1-2

CDR3aa: CASSLSEYGRGQETQYF
v_gene: TRBV7-6
j_gene: TRBJ2-5

CDR3aa: CSAGGGTEAFF
v_gene: TRBV29-1
j_gene: TRBJ1-1

CDR3aa: CASSSGNSLAAKNIQYF
v_gene: TRBV7-2
j_gene: TRBJ2-4

CDR3aa: CASTTTVSGNTIYF
v_gene: TRBV19
j_gene: TRBJ1-3

CDR3aa: CASSQGRVENYGYTF
v_gene: TRBV4-2
j_gene: TRBJ1-2

CDR3aa: CASGSARGSTDTQYF
v_gene: TRBV5-1
j_gene: TRBJ2-3

CDR3aa: CASSEDPDTPEYF
v_gene: TRBV6-1
j_gene: TRBJ2-7

CDR3aa: CASSPGISGSLSYGYTF
v_gene: TRBV5-4
j_gene: TRBJ1-2

CDR3aa: CASRNRDRAIYGYTF
v_gene: TRBV6-5
j_gene: TRBJ1-2

CDR3aa: CASRVDRNTDTQYF
v_gene: TRBV6-4
j_gene: TRBJ2-3

CDR3aa: CASGQVDYEQYF
v_gene: TRBV28
j_gene: TRBJ2-7

CDR3aa: CASSPTGENQPQHF
v_gene: TRBV6-5
j_gene: TRBJ1-5

CDR3aa: CASSQAALGTQHKGPDTQYF
v_gene: TRBV4-1
j_gene: TRBJ2-3

CDR3aa: CASARERPLGYNEQFF
v_gene: TRBV5-4
j_gene: TRBJ2-1

CDR3aa: CASSLFTYEQYF
v_gene: TRBV5-6
j_gene: TRBJ2-7

CDR3aa: CASSNSVNTEAFF
v_gene: TRBV21-1
j_gene: TRBJ1-1

CDR3aa: CASGLYRTYNTGELFF
v_gene: TRBV12-5
j_gene: TRBJ2-2

CDR3aa: CASAKWGDYGYTF
v_gene: TRBV2
j_gene: TRBJ1-2

CDR3aa: CASSLQGTNQPQHF
v_gene: TRBV19
j_gene: TRBJ1-5

CDR3aa: CASSLVSGGFGELFF
v_gene: TRBV11-3
j_gene: TRBJ2-2

CDR3aa: CATLRGGEGCYGYTF
v_gene: TRBV24-1
j_gene: TRBJ1-2

CDR3aa: CASSQDGGAMGKNIQYF
v_gene: TRBV4-3
j_gene: TRBJ2-4

CDR3aa: CASSYGASEQFF
v_gene: TRBV6-5
j_gene: TRBJ2-1

CDR3aa: CASSTDFLTGELFF
v_gene: TRBV11-2
j_gene: TRBJ2-2

CDR3aa: CASSFSSDTQYF
v_gene: TRBV12-3/TRBV12-4
j_gene: TRBJ2-3

CDR3aa: CASSIWDTPAGNQPQHF
v_gene: TRBV19
j_gene: TRBJ1-5

CDR3aa: CASSLWWTGANYGYTF
v_gene: TRBV5-6
j_gene: TRBJ1-2

CDR3aa: CASSQDRTSGRSLYEQFF
v_gene: TRBV4-1
j_gene: TRBJ2-1

CDR3aa: CATSDSPTGSGYTF
v_gene: TRBV24-1
j_gene: TRBJ1-2

CDR3aa: CASSHRSVEPDTQYF
v_gene: TRBV4-2
j_gene: TRBJ2-3